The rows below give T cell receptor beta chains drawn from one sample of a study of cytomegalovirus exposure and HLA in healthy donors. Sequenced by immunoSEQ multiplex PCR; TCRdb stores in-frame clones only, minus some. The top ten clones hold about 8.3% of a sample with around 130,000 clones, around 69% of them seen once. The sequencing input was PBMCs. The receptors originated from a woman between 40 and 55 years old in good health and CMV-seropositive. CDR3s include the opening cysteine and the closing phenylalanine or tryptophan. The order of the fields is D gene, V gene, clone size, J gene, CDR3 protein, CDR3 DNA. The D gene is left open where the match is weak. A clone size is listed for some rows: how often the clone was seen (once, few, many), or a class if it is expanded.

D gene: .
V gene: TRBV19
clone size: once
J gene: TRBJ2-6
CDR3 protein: CASSSQGGGANVLTF
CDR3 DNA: TGTGCCAGTAGTAGCCAGGGTGGTGGGGCCAACGTCCTGACTTTC

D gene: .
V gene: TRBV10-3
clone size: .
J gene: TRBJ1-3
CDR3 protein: CAISESGPGDTIYF
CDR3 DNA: TGTGCCATCAGTGAGTCAGGGCCCGGGGACACCATATATTTT

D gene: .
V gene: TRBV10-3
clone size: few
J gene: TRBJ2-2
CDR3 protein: CAISESDSSTGELFF
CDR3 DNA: TGTGCCATCAGTGAGTCAGACAGCAGTACCGGGGAGCTGTTTTTT

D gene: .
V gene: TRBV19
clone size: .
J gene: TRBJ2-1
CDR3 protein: CASSRSSYNEQFF
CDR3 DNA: TGTGCCAGTAGCCGGAGCTCCTACAATGAGCAGTTCTTC

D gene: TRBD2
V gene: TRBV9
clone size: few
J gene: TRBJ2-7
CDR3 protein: CASSVAGTISGEQYF
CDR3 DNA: TGTGCCAGCAGCGTAGCCGGGACTATCTCAGGCGAGCAGTACTTC

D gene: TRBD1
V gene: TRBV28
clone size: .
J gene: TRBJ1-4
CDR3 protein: CASSSGGEKLFF
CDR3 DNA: TGTGCCAGCAGTTCAGGGGGCGAAAAACTGTTTTTT

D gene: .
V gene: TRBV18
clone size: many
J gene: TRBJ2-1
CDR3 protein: CASSPGVGSYNEQFF
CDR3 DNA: TGTGCCAGCTCACCCGGGGTGGGCTCCTACAATGAGCAGTTCTTC

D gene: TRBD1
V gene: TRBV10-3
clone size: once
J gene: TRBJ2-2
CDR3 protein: CAIMKSTGERGGTGELFF
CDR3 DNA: TGTGCCATCATGAAATCGACAGGGGAGAGAGGGGGCACCGGGGAGCTGTTTTTT

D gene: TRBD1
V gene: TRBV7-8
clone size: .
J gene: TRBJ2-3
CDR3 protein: CASNAGTGARDTQYF
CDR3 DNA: TGTGCCAGCAATGCCGGGACAGGGGCGAGAGATACGCAGTATTTT

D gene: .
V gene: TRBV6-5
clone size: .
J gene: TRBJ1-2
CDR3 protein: CASSTRTDGYTF
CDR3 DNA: TGTGCCAGCAGTACGCGGACTGATGGCTACACCTTC

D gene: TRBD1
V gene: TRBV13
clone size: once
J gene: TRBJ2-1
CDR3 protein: CASSPGQGGEQFF
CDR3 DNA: TGTGCCAGCAGCCCGGGACAGGGGGGTGAGCAGTTCTTC

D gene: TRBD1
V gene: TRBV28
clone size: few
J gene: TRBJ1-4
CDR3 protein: CATHTRQGGDEKLFF
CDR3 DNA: TGTGCCACCCATACAAGGCAGGGGGGAGATGAAAAACTGTTTTTT

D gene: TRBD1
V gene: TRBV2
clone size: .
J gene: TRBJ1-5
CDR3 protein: CASSLQGADQPQHF
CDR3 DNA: TGTGCCAGCAGTTTACAGGGGGCAGATCAGCCCCAGCATTTT

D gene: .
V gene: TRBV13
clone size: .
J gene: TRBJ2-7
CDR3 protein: CASRRAGKTYEQYF
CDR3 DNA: TGTGCCAGCCGGAGGGCAGGGAAAACCTACGAGCAGTACTTC

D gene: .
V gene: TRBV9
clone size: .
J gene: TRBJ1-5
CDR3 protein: CASSVGGAVNQPQHF
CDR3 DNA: TGTGCCAGCAGCGTAGGGGGAGCGGTCAATCAGCCCCAGCATTTT

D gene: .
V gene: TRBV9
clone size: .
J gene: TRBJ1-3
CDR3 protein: CASSVREHGNTIYF
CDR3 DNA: TGTGCCAGCAGCGTCCGGGAACATGGAAACACCATATATTTT

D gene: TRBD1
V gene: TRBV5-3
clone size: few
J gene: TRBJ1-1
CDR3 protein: CARSLGDRANTEAFF
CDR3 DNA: TGTGCCAGAAGCTTGGGGGACAGGGCGAACACTGAAGCTTTCTTT

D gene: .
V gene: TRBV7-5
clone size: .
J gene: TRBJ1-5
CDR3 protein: CARSARDSLSNQPQHF
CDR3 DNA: TGTGCCAGAAGCGCAAGGGACAGCCTTAGCAATCAGCCCCAGCATTTT

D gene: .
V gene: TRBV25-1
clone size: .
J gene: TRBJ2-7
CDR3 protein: CAIPRAYSYEQYF
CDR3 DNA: TGTGCCATACCGCGCGCTTACTCCTACGAGCAGTACTTC

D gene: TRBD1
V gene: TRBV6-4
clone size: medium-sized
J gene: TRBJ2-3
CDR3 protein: CASSDGTGHTDTQYF
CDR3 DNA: TGTGCCAGCAGTGACGGGACAGGGCATACAGATACGCAGTATTTT

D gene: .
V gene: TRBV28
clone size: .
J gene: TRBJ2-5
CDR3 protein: CASSLLGETQYF
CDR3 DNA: TGTGCCAGCAGTTTACTAGGAGAGACCCAGTACTTC

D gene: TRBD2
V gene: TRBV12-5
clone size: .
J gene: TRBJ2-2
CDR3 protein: CASGPRGGFTGELFF
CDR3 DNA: TGTGCTAGTGGTCCCCGGGGGGGTTTCACCGGGGAGCTGTTTTTT

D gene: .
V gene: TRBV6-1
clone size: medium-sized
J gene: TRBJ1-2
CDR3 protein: CASSERGEYGYTF
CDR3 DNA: TGTGCCAGCAGTGAAAGGGGCGAATATGGCTACACCTTC

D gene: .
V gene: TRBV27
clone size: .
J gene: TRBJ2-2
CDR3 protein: CASRTKNTGELFF
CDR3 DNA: TGTGCCAGCAGGACTAAGAACACCGGGGAGCTGTTTTTT

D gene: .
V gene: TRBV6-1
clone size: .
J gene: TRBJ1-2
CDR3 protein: CASSDRVGGAGYTF
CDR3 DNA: TGTGCCAGCAGTGACAGAGTTGGGGGGGCAGGCTACACCTTC

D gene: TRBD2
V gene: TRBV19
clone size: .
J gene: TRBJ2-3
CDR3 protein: CASSSRLARTDTQYF
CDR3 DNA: TGTGCCAGTAGTTCGCGACTAGCGAGGACAGATACGCAGTATTTT

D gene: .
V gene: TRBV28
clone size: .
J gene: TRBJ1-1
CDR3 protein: CASGGTYTEAFF
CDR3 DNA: TGTGCCAGCGGGGGGACTTACACTGAAGCTTTCTTT

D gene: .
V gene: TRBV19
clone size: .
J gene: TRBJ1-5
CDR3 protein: CASRMGTMYQPQHF
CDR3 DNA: TGTGCCAGTAGAATGGGGACAATGTATCAGCCCCAGCATTTT

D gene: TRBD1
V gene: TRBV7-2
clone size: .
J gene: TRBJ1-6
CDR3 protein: CASSLMTGGVTRNSPLHF
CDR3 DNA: TGTGCCAGCAGCTTAATGACAGGGGGGGTAACTAGGAATTCACCCCTCCACTTT

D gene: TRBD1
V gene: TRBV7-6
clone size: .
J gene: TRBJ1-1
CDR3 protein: CASSVWTGVNTEAFF
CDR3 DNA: TGTGCCAGCAGCGTCTGGACAGGGGTGAACACTGAAGCTTTCTTT

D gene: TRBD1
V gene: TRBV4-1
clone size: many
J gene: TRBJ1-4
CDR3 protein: CASSDRDRDEKLFF
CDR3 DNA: TGCGCCAGCAGCGACCGGGACAGGGATGAAAAACTGTTTTTT

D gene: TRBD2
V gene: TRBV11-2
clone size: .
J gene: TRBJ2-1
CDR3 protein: CASSLAPSGNEQFF
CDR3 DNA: TGTGCCAGCAGCTTAGCGCCTAGCGGGAATGAGCAGTTCTTC

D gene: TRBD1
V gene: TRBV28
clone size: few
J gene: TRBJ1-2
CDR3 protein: CASSTGQRLYGYTF
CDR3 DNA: TGTGCCAGCAGTACGGGACAGAGGCTCTATGGCTACACCTTC

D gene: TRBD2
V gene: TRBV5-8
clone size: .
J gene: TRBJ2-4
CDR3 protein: CASSLGGGGPGNIQYF
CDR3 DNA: TGTGCCAGCAGCTTGGGGGGGGGAGGGCCCGGAAACATTCAGTACTTC

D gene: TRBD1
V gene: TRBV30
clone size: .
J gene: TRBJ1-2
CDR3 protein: CACTPRTGANYGYTF
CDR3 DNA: TGTGCCTGCACCCCTAGGACAGGTGCTAACTATGGCTACACCTTC

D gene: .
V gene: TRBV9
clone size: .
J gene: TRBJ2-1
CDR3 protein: CASSVVPTRGFSYNEQFF
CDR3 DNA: TGTGCCAGCAGCGTAGTCCCCACCAGGGGTTTCTCCTACAATGAGCAGTTCTTC

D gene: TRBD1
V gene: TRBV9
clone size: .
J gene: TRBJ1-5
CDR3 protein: CASSVEGTENQPQHF
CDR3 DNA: TGTGCCAGCAGCGTAGAGGGGACAGAAAATCAGCCCCAGCATTTT

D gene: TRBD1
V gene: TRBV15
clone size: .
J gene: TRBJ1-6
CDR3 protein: CATSREIGTGRDSPLHF
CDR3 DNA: TGTGCCACCAGCAGAGAGATAGGGACAGGGAGAGATTCACCCCTCCACTTT

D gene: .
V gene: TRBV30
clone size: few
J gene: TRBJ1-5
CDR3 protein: CAWSDSQGPQPQHF
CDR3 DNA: TGTGCCTGGAGTGACTCACAGGGCCCCCAGCCCCAGCATTTT

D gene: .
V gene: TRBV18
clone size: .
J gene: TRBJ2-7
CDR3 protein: CASSPSGSYEQYF
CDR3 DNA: TGTGCCAGCTCACCCTCGGGATCCTACGAGCAGTACTTC

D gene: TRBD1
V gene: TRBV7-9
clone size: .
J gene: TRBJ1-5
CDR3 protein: CASSQGTGKGYQPQHF
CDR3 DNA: TGTGCCAGCAGCCAGGGGACAGGTAAGGGGTATCAGCCCCAGCATTTT

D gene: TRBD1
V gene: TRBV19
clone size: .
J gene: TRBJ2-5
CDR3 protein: CATTSPLGQGKTQYF
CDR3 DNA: TGTGCCACAACTTCGCCCCTAGGACAGGGAAAGACCCAGTACTTC

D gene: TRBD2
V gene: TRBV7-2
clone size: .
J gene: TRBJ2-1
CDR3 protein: CASSVTSGRDEQFF
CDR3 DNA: TGTGCCAGCAGCGTTACTAGCGGGAGGGATGAGCAGTTCTTC

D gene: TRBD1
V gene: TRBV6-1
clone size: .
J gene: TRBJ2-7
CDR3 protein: CASSAGQDPYEQYF
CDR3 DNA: TGTGCCAGCAGTGCGGGACAGGACCCCTACGAGCAGTACTTC

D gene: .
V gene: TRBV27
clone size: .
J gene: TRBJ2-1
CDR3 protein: CASSTTGGASYNEQFF
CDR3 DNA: TGTGCCAGCAGTACCACAGGGGGGGCCTCCTACAATGAGCAGTTCTTC

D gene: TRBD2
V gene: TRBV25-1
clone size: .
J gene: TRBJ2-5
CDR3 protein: CASSEILAGDRETQYF
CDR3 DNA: TGTGCCAGCAGTGAGATACTAGCGGGAGATCGAGAGACCCAGTACTTC

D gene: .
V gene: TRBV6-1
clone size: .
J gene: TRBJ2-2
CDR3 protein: CASSRGQNTGELFF
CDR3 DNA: TGTGCCAGCAGCCGGGGACAGAACACCGGGGAGCTGTTTTTT

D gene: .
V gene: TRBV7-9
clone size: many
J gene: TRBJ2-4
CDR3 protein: CASSLNQGRAKNIQYF
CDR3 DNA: TGTGCCAGCAGCTTAAACCAGGGCCGTGCCAAAAACATTCAGTACTTC

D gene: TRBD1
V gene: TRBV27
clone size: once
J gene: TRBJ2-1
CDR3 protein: CASLDGQGYNEQFF
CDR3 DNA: TGTGCCAGCCTAGATGGACAGGGTTACAATGAGCAGTTCTTC

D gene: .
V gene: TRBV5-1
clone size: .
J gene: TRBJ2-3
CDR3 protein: CASSSTQGGSLTDTQYF
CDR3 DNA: TGCGCCAGCAGCTCCACCCAAGGAGGGAGCCTCACAGATACGCAGTATTTT

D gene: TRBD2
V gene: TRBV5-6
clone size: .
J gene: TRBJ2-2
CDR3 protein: CASSFGLAESTGELFF
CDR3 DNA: TGTGCCAGCAGCTTCGGACTAGCGGAGTCCACCGGGGAGCTGTTTTTT

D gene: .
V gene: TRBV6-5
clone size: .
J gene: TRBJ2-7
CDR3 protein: CASSPRDTSYEQYF
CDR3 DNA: TGTGCCAGCAGCCCCCGGGACACCTCCTACGAGCAGTACTTC

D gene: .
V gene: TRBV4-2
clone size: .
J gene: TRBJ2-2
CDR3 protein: CASSRGGQDTGELFF
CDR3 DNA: TGTGCCAGCAGCCGGGGCGGACAAGACACCGGGGAGCTGTTTTTT

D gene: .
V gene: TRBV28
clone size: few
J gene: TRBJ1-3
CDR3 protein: CASSKVQGPGNTIYF
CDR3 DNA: TGTGCCAGCAGCAAGGTACAGGGACCTGGAAACACCATATATTTT

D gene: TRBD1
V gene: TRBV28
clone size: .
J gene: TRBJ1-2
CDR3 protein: CASSTTGPGWGYTF
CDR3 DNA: TGTGCCAGCAGCACGACAGGGCCGGGCTGGGGCTACACCTTC

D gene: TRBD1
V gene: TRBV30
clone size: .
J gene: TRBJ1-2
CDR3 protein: CAWDRTGGVFYGYTF
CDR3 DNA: TGTGCCTGGGATCGGACAGGGGGGGTTTTCTATGGCTACACCTTC

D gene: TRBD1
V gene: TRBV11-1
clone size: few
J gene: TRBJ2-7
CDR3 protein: CASSPGTVSSYEQYF
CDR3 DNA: TGTGCCAGCAGCCCGGGGACAGTGAGCTCCTACGAGCAGTACTTC

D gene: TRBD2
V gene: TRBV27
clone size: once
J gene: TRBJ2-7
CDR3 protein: CASRPGLQSREQYF
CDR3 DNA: TGTGCCAGCAGACCGGGACTACAAAGTCGGGAGCAGTACTTC

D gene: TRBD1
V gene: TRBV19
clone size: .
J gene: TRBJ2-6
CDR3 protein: CASSRRGGDRVSGANVLTF
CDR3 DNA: TGTGCCAGTTCCCGCCGAGGGGGGGACAGGGTTTCTGGGGCCAACGTCCTGACTTTC

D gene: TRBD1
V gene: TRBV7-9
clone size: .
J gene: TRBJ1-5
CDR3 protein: CASTSTGGQPQHF
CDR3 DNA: TGTGCCAGCACTTCGACAGGGGGCCAGCCCCAGCATTTT